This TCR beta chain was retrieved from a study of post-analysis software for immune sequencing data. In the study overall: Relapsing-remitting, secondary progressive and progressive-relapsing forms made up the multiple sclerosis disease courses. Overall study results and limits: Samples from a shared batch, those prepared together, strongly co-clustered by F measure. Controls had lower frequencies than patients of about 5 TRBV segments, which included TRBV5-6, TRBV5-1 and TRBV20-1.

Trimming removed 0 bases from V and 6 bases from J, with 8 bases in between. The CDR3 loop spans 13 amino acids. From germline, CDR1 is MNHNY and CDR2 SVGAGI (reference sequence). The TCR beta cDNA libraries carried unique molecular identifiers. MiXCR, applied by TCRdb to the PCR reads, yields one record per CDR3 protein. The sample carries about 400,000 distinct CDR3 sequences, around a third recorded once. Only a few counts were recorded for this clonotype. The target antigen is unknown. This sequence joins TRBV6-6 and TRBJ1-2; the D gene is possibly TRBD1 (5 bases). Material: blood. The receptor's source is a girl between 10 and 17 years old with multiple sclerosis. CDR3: CASSYSGTDGYTF. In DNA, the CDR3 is TGTGCCAGCAGTTACTCAGGGACTGATGGCTACACCTTC.